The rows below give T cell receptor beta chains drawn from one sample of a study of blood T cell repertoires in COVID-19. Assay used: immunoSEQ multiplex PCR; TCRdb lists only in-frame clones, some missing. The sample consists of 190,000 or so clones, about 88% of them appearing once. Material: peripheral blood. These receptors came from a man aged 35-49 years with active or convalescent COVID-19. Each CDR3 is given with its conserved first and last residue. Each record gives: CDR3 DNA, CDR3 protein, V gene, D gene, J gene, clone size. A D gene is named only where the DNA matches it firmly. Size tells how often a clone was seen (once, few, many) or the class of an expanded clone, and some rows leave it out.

DNA: TGCGCCAGCAGCTTCGTGGGACAGGGGGCTGGCTACACCTTC
CDR3: CASSFVGQGAGYTF
V: TRBV5-1
D: TRBD1
J: TRBJ1-2
size: .

DNA: TGTGCCAGCAGCCAAGCTGGGGAGGGCGGAGGCTACACCTTC
CDR3: CASSQAGEGGGYTF
V: TRBV3-1/TRBV3-2
D: .
J: TRBJ1-2
size: once

DNA: TGCGCCAGCAGCTTTGAGATCGATCAGCCCCAGCATTTT
CDR3: CASSFEIDQPQHF
V: TRBV5-1
D: .
J: TRBJ1-5
size: .

DNA: TGTGCCATCAATCAACAGGGGGACCGTTACGAGCAGTACTTC
CDR3: CAINQQGDRYEQYF
V: TRBV10-3
D: TRBD1
J: TRBJ2-7
size: once

DNA: TGTGCCAGCAGCTTAGTGGGGACTAGCGGGGCACTTCACAATGAGCAGTTCTTC
CDR3: CASSLVGTSGALHNEQFF
V: TRBV13
D: TRBD2
J: TRBJ2-1
size: .

DNA: TGTGCCAGCAGCCCCTTGACAGGCAATCAGCCCCAGCATTTT
CDR3: CASSPLTGNQPQHF
V: TRBV5-5
D: .
J: TRBJ1-5
size: .

DNA: TGCGCCAGCAGCTGGGGACAGGGCCAAGAGACCCAGTACTTC
CDR3: CASSWGQGQETQYF
V: TRBV5-1
D: TRBD1
J: TRBJ2-5
size: once

DNA: TGCGCCAGCAGCTTGTCCGGGGGGAACACTGAAGCTTTCTTT
CDR3: CASSLSGGNTEAFF
V: TRBV5-1
D: .
J: TRBJ1-1
size: once

DNA: TGTGCCAGTAGTACCCGAGCGGGGGGGGGCAATGAGCAGTTCTTC
CDR3: CASSTRAGGGNEQFF
V: TRBV19
D: TRBD2
J: TRBJ2-1
size: .

DNA: TGTGCCAGCAGGGCCGGGAATCAGCCCCAGCATTTT
CDR3: CASRAGNQPQHF
V: TRBV21-1
D: .
J: TRBJ1-5
size: .

DNA: TGTGCCAGCTCACCGACGACAGGGGGCGTCATGAACACTGAAGCTTTCTTT
CDR3: CASSPTTGGVMNTEAFF
V: TRBV18
D: TRBD1
J: TRBJ1-1
size: .

DNA: TGTGCCAGCAGTTTAGGTCGGTTTACTAATTCACCCCTCCACTTT
CDR3: CASSLGRFTNSPLHF
V: TRBV28
D: .
J: TRBJ1-6
size: .

DNA: TGTGCCAGCAGTTTTATGGGACAGTTTACTTGGGGTGAAAAACTGTTTTTT
CDR3: CASSFMGQFTWGEKLFF
V: TRBV28
D: TRBD1
J: TRBJ1-4
size: .

DNA: TGTGCCAGTAGTAGAACAGGGGAAGGTAACTATGGCTACACCTTC
CDR3: CASSRTGEGNYGYTF
V: TRBV19
D: TRBD1
J: TRBJ1-2
size: .

DNA: TGTGCCAGCAGCTTGGGAGGTTCCGGGGCCAACGTCCTGACTTTC
CDR3: CASSLGGSGANVLTF
V: TRBV5-4
D: .
J: TRBJ2-6
size: .

DNA: TGTGCCAGCAGCTTGTCACCAGGGAACACCGGGGAGCTGTTTTTT
CDR3: CASSLSPGNTGELFF
V: TRBV5-4
D: .
J: TRBJ2-2
size: .

DNA: TGTGCCAGCAGCTTCTTCGGAGAGATAAATTCACCCCTCCACTTT
CDR3: CASSFFGEINSPLHF
V: TRBV5-4
D: .
J: TRBJ1-6
size: .

DNA: TGTGCCAGCAGTGAATACCCAACTGACACTGAAGCTTTCTTT
CDR3: CASSEYPTDTEAFF
V: TRBV25-1
D: .
J: TRBJ1-1
size: .

DNA: TGCGCCAGCAGCTCGGGGACTAGCGGGGCAGATACGCAGTATTTT
CDR3: CASSSGTSGADTQYF
V: TRBV5-1
D: TRBD2
J: TRBJ2-3
size: .

DNA: TGTGCCAGCAGCCAATTTAGGGACAGCCGAGGGGGCTACACCTTC
CDR3: CASSQFRDSRGGYTF
V: TRBV14
D: TRBD1
J: TRBJ1-2
size: .

DNA: TGTGCCAGTAGTATAGCCCGACAGGGGGCCGGGGGAGAAAAACTGTTTTTT
CDR3: CASSIARQGAGGEKLFF
V: TRBV19
D: TRBD1
J: TRBJ1-4
size: .

DNA: TGTGCCAGTAGTATAACTGGAGGGCCCTACTATGGCTACACCTTC
CDR3: CASSITGGPYYGYTF
V: TRBV19
D: .
J: TRBJ1-2
size: .

DNA: TGTGCCAGCAGCTTAATATCCAGGGCGGACATGAACACTGAAGCTTTCTTT
CDR3: CASSLISRADMNTEAFF
V: TRBV13
D: .
J: TRBJ1-1
size: .

DNA: TGTGCCAGCAGCTCGAAGCCCCGGGACAGGGGGTACACCTTC
CDR3: CASSSKPRDRGYTF
V: TRBV28
D: TRBD1
J: TRBJ1-2
size: few

DNA: TGTGCCAGCAGCTCCGGGACTAGCGAGGATACGCAGTATTTT
CDR3: CASSSGTSEDTQYF
V: TRBV4-2
D: TRBD2
J: TRBJ2-3
size: .

DNA: TGTGCCAGCAGTCACAGGGTGGGGGAAAAACTGTTTTTT
CDR3: CASSHRVGEKLFF
V: TRBV2
D: .
J: TRBJ1-4
size: .

DNA: TGTGCCAGCGTAGGACAGGGATGGTCTGAAGCTTTCTTT
CDR3: CASVGQGWSEAFF
V: TRBV19
D: TRBD1
J: TRBJ1-1
size: .

DNA: TGCAGCGGCTCCGTAGGGGCGCTTGGAACTGAAGCTTTCTTT
CDR3: CSGSVGALGTEAFF
V: TRBV29-1
D: .
J: TRBJ1-1
size: .

DNA: TGTGCCACCCGGACAGGATTTGGCACAGATACGCAGTATTTT
CDR3: CATRTGFGTDTQYF
V: TRBV10-3
D: TRBD1
J: TRBJ2-3
size: .

DNA: TGCGCCAGCAGCACGGGGACAGGGCCGACAGATACGCAGTATTTT
CDR3: CASSTGTGPTDTQYF
V: TRBV5-1
D: TRBD1
J: TRBJ2-3
size: .

DNA: TGTGCCAGCAGTGACCAGGGGGAGACTGAAGCTTTCTTT
CDR3: CASSDQGETEAFF
V: TRBV2
D: TRBD1
J: TRBJ1-1
size: .

DNA: TGTGCCAGCAGTGAAGCGCTGGAGCGGGGAAACCAAGAGACCCAGTACTTC
CDR3: CASSEALERGNQETQYF
V: TRBV2
D: TRBD2
J: TRBJ2-5
size: .

DNA: TGTGCCAGCTCCCAAGGAAACACCATATATTTT
CDR3: CASSQGNTIYF
V: TRBV9
D: .
J: TRBJ1-3
size: once

DNA: TGTGCCAGCTCTTCAAGACAGACGATAAATCAGCCCCAGCATTTT
CDR3: CASSSRQTINQPQHF
V: TRBV18
D: .
J: TRBJ1-5
size: .

DNA: TGCGCCAGCAGCCAAGAATCGGTGGCACAGGGCTACGAGCAGTACTTC
CDR3: CASSQESVAQGYEQYF
V: TRBV4-1
D: .
J: TRBJ2-7
size: .

DNA: TGTGCCAGTAGTATCTTGGCGGAGTATGGCTACACCTTC
CDR3: CASSILAEYGYTF
V: TRBV19
D: .
J: TRBJ1-2
size: .

DNA: TGCGCCAGCAGCCAGAAGTCTAGCGGGGGCTACAATGAGCAGTTCTTC
CDR3: CASSQKSSGGYNEQFF
V: TRBV4-1
D: TRBD2
J: TRBJ2-1
size: .

DNA: TGTGCCAGCAGCAAAGGCGAGTTGTGGGAGACCCAGTACTTC
CDR3: CASSKGELWETQYF
V: TRBV21-1
D: .
J: TRBJ2-5
size: .

DNA: TGTGCCAGCAGCCACGCCCTATATGGCTACACCTTC
CDR3: CASSHALYGYTF
V: TRBV11-2
D: .
J: TRBJ1-2
size: .

DNA: TGTGCCACCCCTGGCCGGGGGAGGGCCGGGGAGCTGTTTTTT
CDR3: CATPGRGRAGELFF
V: TRBV7-2
D: TRBD2
J: TRBJ2-2
size: .

DNA: TGTGCCAGCAGCCCTTGGGACAGGCCCCTTAGGGCCCAGCATTTT
CDR3: CASSPWDRPLRAQHF
V: TRBV16
D: TRBD1
J: TRBJ1-5
size: .

DNA: TGCGCCAGCAGCCAACTCTTGTCCCGGGGGGGCACTGAAGCTTTCTTT
CDR3: CASSQLLSRGGTEAFF
V: TRBV4-1
D: .
J: TRBJ1-1
size: .

DNA: TGTGCCACCAGCAGAGGGCGGCGCGAGGGTAACTACGAGCAGTACTTC
CDR3: CATSRGRREGNYEQYF
V: TRBV15
D: .
J: TRBJ2-7
size: .

DNA: TGTGCCACCAGCAGAGATCGGGAGGGGGAGCAGTTCTTC
CDR3: CATSRDREGEQFF
V: TRBV15
D: TRBD2
J: TRBJ2-1
size: few

DNA: TGTGCCAGCAGTTGGACAGGGGGGGACACTGAAGCTTTCTTT
CDR3: CASSWTGGDTEAFF
V: TRBV6-5
D: TRBD1
J: TRBJ1-1
size: .

DNA: TGTGCCAGCTCTGGGACAGGGGATTCACCCCTCCACTTT
CDR3: CASSGTGDSPLHF
V: TRBV18
D: TRBD1
J: TRBJ1-6
size: .

DNA: TGTGCCAGTAAACAGGGGAACTATGGCTACACCTTC
CDR3: CASKQGNYGYTF
V: TRBV28
D: TRBD1
J: TRBJ1-2
size: once

DNA: TGTGCCAGCTCACCAGACCGGGACAGCTCCTACAATGAGCAGTTCTTC
CDR3: CASSPDRDSSYNEQFF
V: TRBV18
D: TRBD1
J: TRBJ2-1
size: .

DNA: TGTGCCAGCAGAGAGACAGGGGCGAAGGCCCAGTACTTC
CDR3: CASRETGAKAQYF
V: TRBV6-5
D: TRBD1
J: TRBJ2-5
size: .

DNA: TGTGCCAGCAGTTTATCCCCGGGGGGCCCCACCGGGGAGCTGTTTTTT
CDR3: CASSLSPGGPTGELFF
V: TRBV27
D: .
J: TRBJ2-2
size: few

DNA: TGCAGCGTCTGTCGGGGGGCTGATGAAAAACTGTTTTTT
CDR3: CSVCRGADEKLFF
V: TRBV29-1
D: .
J: TRBJ1-4
size: .

DNA: TGTGCCAGCAGTACGGACAGCTACGAGCAGTACTTC
CDR3: CASSTDSYEQYF
V: TRBV5-4
D: .
J: TRBJ2-7
size: .

DNA: TGTGCCAGTAGTATAGAGAGGGAAGAGACCCAGTACTTC
CDR3: CASSIEREETQYF
V: TRBV19
D: .
J: TRBJ2-5
size: .

DNA: TGTGCCAGTAGTTCCCGGCTAGCGGGGGACGACACAGATACGCAGTATTTT
CDR3: CASSSRLAGDDTDTQYF
V: TRBV19
D: TRBD2
J: TRBJ2-3
size: few

DNA: TGCAGTGCTAGAAATGGGAGGGGCTACACCTTC
CDR3: CSARNGRGYTF
V: TRBV20-1
D: .
J: TRBJ1-2
size: .

DNA: TGTGCCAGCAGCGTAGACCTATCTAGGGGCTACACCTTC
CDR3: CASSVDLSRGYTF
V: TRBV9
D: .
J: TRBJ1-2
size: few

DNA: TGTGCCAGCAGCTCTGGAGGGTTGGGACTGGGGGACACTGAAGCTTTCTTT
CDR3: CASSSGGLGLGDTEAFF
V: TRBV5-8
D: .
J: TRBJ1-1
size: few

DNA: TGTGCCACCAGTGAACCCGGACAGTTTATTGCAGGGGAGCTGTTTTTT
CDR3: CATSEPGQFIAGELFF
V: TRBV24-1
D: .
J: TRBJ2-2
size: .

DNA: TGTGCCAGTAGTACCTGGAGCACCGGGGAGCTGTTTTTT
CDR3: CASSTWSTGELFF
V: TRBV19
D: .
J: TRBJ2-2
size: .

DNA: TGTGCCAGCAGCTTTGGGGGCGCGGCCAAAAACATTCAGTACTTC
CDR3: CASSFGGAAKNIQYF
V: TRBV7-2
D: .
J: TRBJ2-4
size: .